Presented here are 32 T cell receptor beta chains from one specimen sequenced in a study of blood T cell repertoires in COVID-19. The protocol was immunoSEQ multiplex PCR, while the TCRdb copy is restricted to in-frame clones and leaves out a portion. The table lists roughly 300,000 clones, roughly 85% of them singletons. Sequences were obtained from peripheral blood. These receptors all come from a woman aged 45 to 65 who had recovered from COVID-19.

The chain carries TRBV28 and TRBJ2-7, with 7 nucleotides matching TRBD1. Germline V gene data show CDR1 as MDHEN and CDR2 as SYDVKM. V shed 5 bases and J 6 bases; nucleotides not matched to a gene: 7. The CDR3 runs 13 residues. The DNA of the CDR3 is TGTGCCAGCAGTGAAGACAGGGTGCGCGAGCAGTACTTC. Translating gives CASSEDRVREQYF.

The chain is built from TRBV6-4 and TRBJ2-7, with D maybe TRBD1 (6 bases). V was pared by 3 bases and J by 6 bases, with 12 bases between. Germline CDR1 and CDR2: MRHNA and SNTAGT. This CDR3 has 13 residues. This CDR3 reads CASSEQGTGEQYF. The CDR3 DNA reads TGTGCCAGCAGTGAGCAGGGGACGGGCGAGCAGTACTTC.

This clone is termed medium-sized. The chain employs TRBV24-1 and TRBJ2-7; D is unresolved. This CDR3 region has 14 residues. The V gene lost 0 bases and the J gene lost 2 bases, with 7 bases spanning the gap. The germline CDR1 and CDR2 sequences are KGHDR and SFDVKD. Here the CDR3 reads CATSDLRATYEQYF. DNA for the CDR3: TGTGCCACCAGTGATTTGCGAGCTACCTACGAGCAGTACTTC.

This clone was seen more than once but under ten times. V is TRBV14 and J is TRBJ1-2; 12 positions agree with TRBD1. Trimming took 4 bases from V and 8 from J; bases not matched to a gene: 8. CDR1 is SGHDN and CDR2 is FVKESK in the germline V gene. This CDR3 spans 15 amino acids. CDR3 loop: CASSPPGTGGWGYTF. In DNA, the CDR3 is TGTGCCAGCAGCCCTCCCGGGACAGGGGGCTGGGGCTACACCTTC.

The rearrangement links TRBV6-6 to TRBJ1-1; D ambiguous. Germline V gives CDR1 MNHNY, CDR2 SVGAGI (reference sequence). CDR3 length: 13 residues. The V and J ends lost 4 bases and 6 bases respectively, with 12 bases between them. This CDR3 reads CASSSVVRAEAFF. The CDR3 DNA is TGTGCCAGCAGTTCTGTGGTTCGCGCTGAAGCTTTCTTT.

The V gene is TRBV4-3, the J gene TRBJ2-7, with D possibly TRBD2 on 5 matching bases. CDR1 and CDR2 from the germline V gene are LGHNA and YSLEER. The CDR3 sequence is 15 residues long. The germline V and J ends were trimmed by 0 bases and 4 bases, with 13 bases remaining between them. CDR3 residues: CASSQDWGEAYEQYF. The CDR3 DNA reads TGCGCCAGCAGCCAAGACTGGGGAGAAGCTTACGAGCAGTACTTC.

The V and J genes are TRBV11-2 and TRBJ2-7; no reliable D call. Per germline, CDR1 SGHAT and CDR2 FQNNGV. The ends were cut back, 0 bases at V and 2 bases at J, with 8 bases in the middle. This CDR3 comprises 14 residues. CDR3 sequence reads: CASSLERSPYEQYF. Here the CDR3 DNA reads TGTGCCAGCAGCTTAGAACGGAGCCCCTACGAGCAGTACTTC.

This chain joins TRBV12-3 or TRBV12-4 and TRBJ2-7; perhaps TRBD2 as D (6 bases). V was cut by 4 bases and J by 9 bases, with 13 bases left in between. The CDR3 spans 12 residues. CDR3 sequence reads: CASSSLSGVQYF. Written as DNA, the CDR3 is TGTGCCAGCAGTTCTTTGTCGGGGGTGCAGTACTTC.

The CDR3 here is CASSPRGGTGLQPQHF. DNA for the CDR3: TGTGCCAGCAGCCCCCGAGGCGGGACAGGTCTTCAGCCCCAGCATTTT. The chain recombines TRBV7-2 with TRBJ1-5, with 8 bases lining up with TRBD1. V shed 5 bases and J 6 bases; nucleotides not matched to a gene: 12. This CDR3 contains 16 residues. The germline gives CDR1 SGHTA, CDR2 FQGNSA.

The CDR3 region is CASRSTTGSYEQYF. The CDR3 coding sequence is TGTGCCAGCAGGTCGACCACAGGGTCCTACGAGCAGTACTTC. The chain carries TRBV6-5 and TRBJ2-7; tentative D call: TRBD1 (6 bases). Germline CDR1 reads MNHEY; CDR2 reads SVGAGI. Deletions cut 6 bases from V and 1 base from J, with 13 bases between. This CDR3 has 14 amino acids.

The chain has TRBV4-3 and TRBJ1-2; no reliable D call. The CDR3 consists of 15 residues. Germline V gives CDR1 LGHNA, CDR2 YSLEER. With 0 bases removed from V and 3 bases from J, the gap between germline ends came to 11 bases. For the CDR3, the DNA is TGCGCCAGCAGCCAAGATCGGGAAGACTACTATGGCTACACCTTC. Residues: CASSQDREDYYGYTF.

The CDR3 is CASSQRGQGKGSEAFF. Written as DNA, the CDR3 is TGTGCCAGCAGCCAGAGAGGACAGGGGAAAGGGTCTGAAGCTTTCTTT. The chain uses TRBV3-1 (or the pseudogene TRBV3-2) and TRBJ1-1, with 9 bases aligning to TRBD1. The CDR3 has 16 residues. Looked up from germline, CDR1 is LGHDT and CDR2 is YNNKEL (reference sequence). The V gene end was trimmed by 3 bases and the J gene end by 6 bases; junction bases not matched to a gene: 11.

CDR3 bases: TGTGCCAGCAGTATGGAGGCGCTTGGTCAGCCCCAGCATTTT. This sequence encodes CASSMEALGQPQHF. The chain recombines TRBV28 with TRBJ1-5; no reliable D call. The length of the CDR3 is 14 residues. Deletions cut 5 bases from V and 6 bases from J, with 14 bases between. Germline V gene data show CDR1 as MDHEN and CDR2 as SYDVKM. The full variable domain, in which reference TRBV28 and TRBJ1-5 provide the parts outside the CDR3, is DVKVTQSSRYLVKRTGEKVFLECVQDMDHENMFWYRQDPGLGLRLIYFSYDVKMKEKGDIPEGYSVSREKKERFSLILESASTNQTSMYLCASSMEALGQPQHFGDGTRLSIL.

The rearrangement uses TRBV4-3 and TRBJ2-7; 8 bases match TRBD1. There are 15 residues in the CDR3. The germline V gene has CDR1 LGHNA and CDR2 YSLEER. V gave up 5 bases and J gave up 0 bases; unmatched junction bases: 6. The DNA of the CDR3 is TGCGCCAGCAGCGTCGGACAGGGCAGCTCCTACGAGCAGTACTTC. Its protein is CASSVGQGSSYEQYF.

This clone was found a few times. Other nucleotide sequences from this sample produce the same CDR3. The CDR3 nucleotides are TGTGCCAGCAGTTTGACACCCTCCTACGAGCAGTACTTC. Its protein product is CASSLTPSYEQYF. The rearrangement links TRBV27 to TRBJ2-7; D ambiguous. This CDR3 is built from 13 residues. V was shortened by 3 bases and J by 0 bases, with 6 bases between the two germline ends. Germline V gene lookup returns CDR1 MNHEY and CDR2 SMNVEV (reference sequence).

The CDR3, as DNA: TGTGCCAGCAGTACCCTAGCGGGAGTCTACGAGCAGTACTTC. This translates into CASSTLAGVYEQYF. The rearrangement links TRBV27 to TRBJ2-7; TRBD2 agrees at 10 bases. V trimming: 5 bases; J trimming: 3 bases; junction bases outside the gene matches: 4. The CDR3 spans 14 residues. CDR1 is MNHEY, CDR2 SMNVEV, per germline (reference sequence).

The chain is built from TRBV19 and TRBJ1-2; no definite D call. The CDR3 runs to 15 residues. With 3 bases removed from V and 6 bases from J, the gap between germline ends came to 17 bases. The germline V gene encodes CDR1 LNHDA and CDR2 SQIVND (reference sequence). The CDR3 DNA sequence: TGTGCCAGTAGTATGCTCTCTAGAACGATCGATGGCTACACCTTC. Translated: CASSMLSRTIDGYTF.

This clone was recorded only once. The rearrangement links TRBV9 to TRBJ2-2; 9 bases map to TRBD1. V lost 4 bases and J lost 4; bases outside the gene matches: 5. Germline CDR1 is SGDLS and CDR2 is YYNGEE. CDR3 length: 15 amino acids. The CDR3 DNA is TGTGCCAGCAGCCCGCGGACAGGGGTCACCGGGGAGCTGTTTTTT. Its protein product is CASSPRTGVTGELFF.

This clone has a single count. The J gene is TRBJ1-2, the V gene TRBV7-2; D ambiguous. This CDR3 contains 13 residues. In germline, CDR1 is SGHTA, CDR2 FQGNSA. Trimming stripped 3 bases from V and 4 bases from J, with 9 bases between. CDR3 sequence: CASSFSAFYGYTF. Here the CDR3 DNA reads TGTGCCAGCAGCTTCAGTGCCTTCTATGGCTACACCTTC.

The chain links TRBV19 to TRBJ1-1; D is unresolved. Germline V gene data show CDR1 as LNHDA and CDR2 as SQIVND (reference sequence). V lost 7 bases and J lost 3, with 12 bases in between. The CDR3 has 13 amino acids. The CDR3 nucleotides read TGTGCCAGTATGAGGAGGGCGGACACTGAAGCTTTCTTT. Translation: CASMRRADTEAFF.

This rearrangement joins TRBV19 to TRBJ2-7; 7 bases map to TRBD1. V shed 3 bases, J shed 3 bases, and the junction held 8 bases outside the gene matches. Germline V CDR1 and CDR2: LNHDA, SQIVND (reference sequence). The CDR3 sequence is 15 residues long. CDR3 amino acids: CASSMSGQINYEQYF. DNA for the CDR3: TGTGCCAGTAGTATGTCGGGACAGATCAACTACGAGCAGTACTTC.

J is TRBJ2-7 and V is TRBV28; 10 positions agree with TRBD2. Germline lookup yields CDR1 MDHEN and CDR2 SYDVKM. CDR3 length equals 16 residues. J lost 4 bases, V lost 0 bases, and 6 bases had no gene match. For the CDR3, the DNA is TGTGCCAGCAGTTTATGGGCTAGCGGGAGTTGGTACGAGCAGTACTTC. It translates to CASSLWASGSWYEQYF.

The V call is TRBV28, the J call TRBJ2-3; 10 bases are a match to TRBD1. The V segment lost 6 bases and the J segment 3 bases; nucleotides outside the gene matches: 6. The length of the CDR3 is 15 residues. Looked up from germline, CDR1 is MDHEN and CDR2 is SYDVKM. CDR3 bases: TGTGCCAGCAGGAGACAGGGGGCTAGGACAGATACGCAGTATTTT. Its translation: CASRRQGARTDTQYF.

The J gene is TRBJ2-5, the V gene TRBV4-2, with TRBD2 matching 13 bases. The CDR3 runs 21 residues. After removal of 1 base from V and 1 base from J, the junction contained 15 bases not matched to a gene. Germline V gene sequence: CDR1 LGHNA, CDR2 YNFKEQ. CDR3 DNA: TGTGCCAGCAGCCAAGGGGTCTCACCCGGGACTAGCGGGAATCTCCAAGAGACCCAGTACTTC. It specifies CASSQGVSPGTSGNLQETQYF.

The chain recombines TRBV5-4 with TRBJ1-1; a possible D gene is TRBD1 (5 bases). The CDR3 runs 15 residues. Per germline, CDR1 SGHNT and CDR2 YYREEE (reference sequence). The ends were cut back, 0 bases at V and 10 bases at J, with 19 bases in the middle. The CDR3 region has the DNA TGTGCCAGCAGCTTGGGGGGACTAACTTTTGAGGGAGCTTTCTTT. It specifies CASSLGGLTFEGAFF.

This clone was seen a few times. The chain has TRBV6-2 or TRBV6-3 and TRBJ1-1, with D unresolved. V lost 3 bases, J lost 5 bases, and 13 bases lay in between. The CDR3 totals 14 residues. Looked up from germline, CDR1 is MNHEY and CDR2 is SVGEGT. The CDR3 nucleotides read TGTGCCAGCAGTTATGACCTCCCGAGGACTGAAGCTTTCTTT. It specifies CASSYDLPRTEAFF.

The chain links TRBV7-8 to TRBJ1-1, with D perhaps TRBD1 (6 bases). Trimming pared 1 base from V and 1 base from J, leaving 13 bases between. Germline CDR1 SGHVS, CDR2 FQNEAQ. This CDR3 region has 16 residues. The CDR3 coding sequence is TGTGCCAGCAGCTTAGTGGGGGGGCTCACGAACACTGAAGCTTTCTTT. Residues: CASSLVGGLTNTEAFF.

This chain connects TRBV28 to TRBJ2-1, with D tentatively TRBD2 (6 bases). This CDR3 contains 14 residues. Trimming pared 10 bases from V and 5 bases from J, leaving 18 bases between. Germline V CDR1 and CDR2: MDHEN, SYDVKM. CDR3 DNA: TGTGCCACAGAGCACCCTGGAGGGCACAATGAGCAGTTCTTC. Residues: CATEHPGGHNEQFF.

The V gene is TRBV27, the J gene TRBJ1-2, with TRBD1 matching 7 bases. The germline gives CDR1 MNHEY, CDR2 SMNVEV (reference sequence). V lost 4 bases, J lost 8 bases, and 7 bases stayed unmatched. CDR3 length equals 13 residues. The CDR3 sequence: CASSSTTGFGYTF. The DNA for the CDR3 is TGTGCCAGCAGTTCTACGACAGGGTTCGGCTACACCTTC.

The table lists this clone with a few counts. The V call is TRBV6-2 or TRBV6-3, the J call TRBJ1-5, with 9 bases fitting TRBD1. Germline assignment: CDR1 MNHEY and CDR2 SVGEGT. This CDR3 contains 16 residues. The ends lost 6 bases at V and 8 bases at J; junction bases unmatched: 14. Written as DNA, the CDR3 is TGTGCCAGCAGCTCTCGTCCGTGGGACAGGGTTGAGCCCCAGCATTTT. Translated, it gives CASSSRPWDRVEPQHF.

The chain combines TRBV28 with TRBJ2-1; the D is unclear. Germline V gene sequence: CDR1 MDHEN, CDR2 SYDVKM. V was clipped by 11 bases and J by 5 bases, with 13 bases between them. CDR3 length: 12 residues. This CDR3 is CASGTANNEQFF. The DNA of the CDR3 is TGTGCCTCCGGTACCGCTAACAATGAGCAGTTCTTC.

The chain links TRBV2 to TRBJ1-5; 7 bases match TRBD1. The CDR3 loop spans 15 amino acids. The V and J ends lost 1 base and 1 base, in that order; junction bases with no gene match: 1. CDR1 SNHLY and CDR2 FYNNEI come from the germline V gene. CDR3 sequence reads: CASSEEQGSNQPQHF. CDR3 nucleotide sequence: TGTGCCAGCAGTGAAGAACAGGGGAGCAATCAGCCCCAGCATTTT. The variable domain in full, completed from reference TRBV2 and TRBJ1-5, reads EPEVTQTPSHQVTQMGQEVILRCVPISNHLYFYWYRQILGQKVEFLVSFYNNEISEKSEIFDDQFSVERPDGSNFTLKIRSTKLEDSAMYFCASSEEQGSNQPQHFGDGTRLSIL.